This TCR beta chain was found in a study of T cells in Graves' hyperthyroidism and ophthalmopathy. Researchers took RNA transcripts and amplified the TCR beta CDR3 regions from them. The study used the HTBI primer set for a first-round RT-PCR of the TCR CDR3. Via MiXCR, TCRdb re-called the multiplex PCR reads, giving one row per CDR3 protein. Altogether fewer than 350,000 distinct CDR3 sequences are present, around a sixth being singletons, with the ten largest covering approximately 49%. Comments on this clonotype: Its specificity is not known.

Study conclusions and caveats: In validation, the model predicted ophthalmopathy. These predictions came a median roughly seven months before onset.

The V end was cut by 1 base, the J end by 8 bases, with 26 bases between. Germline-derived CDR1 and CDR2 are SGHAT and FQNNGV. This CDR3 region has 18 residues. Graves' hyperthyroidism showing no ophthalmopathy progression within 18 months was considered stable. The rearrangement joins TRBV11-2 to TRBJ1-2; possible D gene TRBD1, 6 bases. The sample was blood. The clonotype was recovered from a woman between 50 and 59 years old with Graves' hyperthyroidism. The CDR3 reads CASSLGGNAGVDRDGYTF. CDR3 nucleotides: TGTGCCAGCAGCTTAGGGGGGAACGCAGGGGTTGATCGGGACGGCTACACCTTC.